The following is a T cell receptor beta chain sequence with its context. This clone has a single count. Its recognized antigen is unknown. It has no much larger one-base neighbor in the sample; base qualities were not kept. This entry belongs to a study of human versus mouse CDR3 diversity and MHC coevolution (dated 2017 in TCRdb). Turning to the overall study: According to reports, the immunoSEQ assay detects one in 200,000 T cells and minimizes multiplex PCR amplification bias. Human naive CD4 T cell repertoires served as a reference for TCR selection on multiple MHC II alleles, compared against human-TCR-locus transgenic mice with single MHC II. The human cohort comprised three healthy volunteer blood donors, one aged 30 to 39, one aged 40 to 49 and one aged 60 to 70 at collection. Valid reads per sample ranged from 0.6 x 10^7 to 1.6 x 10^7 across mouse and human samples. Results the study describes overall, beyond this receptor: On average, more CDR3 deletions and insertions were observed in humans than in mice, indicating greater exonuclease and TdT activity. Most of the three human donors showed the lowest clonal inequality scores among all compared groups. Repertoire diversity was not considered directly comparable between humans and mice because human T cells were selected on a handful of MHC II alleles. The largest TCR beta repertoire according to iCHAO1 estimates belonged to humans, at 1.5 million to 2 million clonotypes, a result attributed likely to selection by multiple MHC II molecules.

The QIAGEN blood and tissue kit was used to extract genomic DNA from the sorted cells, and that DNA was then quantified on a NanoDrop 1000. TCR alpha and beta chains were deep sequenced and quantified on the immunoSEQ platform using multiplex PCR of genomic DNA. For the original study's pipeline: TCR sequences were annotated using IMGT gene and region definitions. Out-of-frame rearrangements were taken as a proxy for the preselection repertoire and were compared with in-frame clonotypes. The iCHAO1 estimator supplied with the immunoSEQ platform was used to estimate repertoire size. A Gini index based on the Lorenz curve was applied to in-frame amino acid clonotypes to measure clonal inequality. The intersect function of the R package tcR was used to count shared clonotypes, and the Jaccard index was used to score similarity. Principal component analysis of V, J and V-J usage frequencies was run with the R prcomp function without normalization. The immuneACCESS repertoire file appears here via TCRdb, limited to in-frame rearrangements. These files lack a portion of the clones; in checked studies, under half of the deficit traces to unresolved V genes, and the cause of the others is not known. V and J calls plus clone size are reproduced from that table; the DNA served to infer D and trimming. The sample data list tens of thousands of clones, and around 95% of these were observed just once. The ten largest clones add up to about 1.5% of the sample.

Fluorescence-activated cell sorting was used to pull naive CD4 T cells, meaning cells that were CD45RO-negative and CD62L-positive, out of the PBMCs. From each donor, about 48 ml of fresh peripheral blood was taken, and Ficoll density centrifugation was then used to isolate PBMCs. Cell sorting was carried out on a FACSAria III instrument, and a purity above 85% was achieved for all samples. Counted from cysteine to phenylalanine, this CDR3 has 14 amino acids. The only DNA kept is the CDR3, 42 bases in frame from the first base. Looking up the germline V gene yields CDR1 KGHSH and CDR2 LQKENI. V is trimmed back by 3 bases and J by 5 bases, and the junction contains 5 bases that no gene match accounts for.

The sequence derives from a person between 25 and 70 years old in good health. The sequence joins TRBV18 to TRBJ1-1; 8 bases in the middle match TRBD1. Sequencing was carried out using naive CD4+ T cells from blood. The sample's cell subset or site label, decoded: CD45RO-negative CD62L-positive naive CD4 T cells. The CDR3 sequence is CASSPTGGETEAFF. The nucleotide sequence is TGTGCCAGCTCACCCACAGGGGGGGAAACTGAAGCTTTCTTT.